A single sample gave rise to the 32 T cell receptor beta chains below, sequenced in a study of T-cell memory formation after mild COVID-19. TCRdb independently ran MiXCR on the 5' RACE reads; one entry per CDR3 protein. This table holds some 490,000 distinct CDR3 sequences, 18% found once. The sample taken for sequencing was PBMCs or a T cell subset sorted from them (not recorded which). The receptor set was obtained from an adult woman who had mild COVID-19 (a few samples of this study predate the infection). Cell type and time point are not known.

This clonotype appeared a few times. J is TRBJ2-3 and V is TRBV20-1, with 9 bases that match TRBD1. V lost 1 base, J lost 2 bases, and 7 bases stayed unmatched. The CDR3 spans 16 residues. Germline CDR1 is DFQATT and CDR2 is SNEGSKA (reference sequence). CDR3 nucleotides: TGCAGTGCTAGAGTCGCGAACAGGGGGCCCACAGATACGCAGTATTTT. Its translation: CSARVANRGPTDTQYF.

This clonotype was detected only a few times. J is TRBJ1-2 and V is TRBV6-5, with unresolved D. V was trimmed by 10 bases and J by 3 bases, leaving 9 bases between them. CDR1 and CDR2 from the germline V gene are MNHEY and SVGAGI. The CDR3 is 11 residues long. CDR3 bases: TGTGCCACCCTCCGGGACTATGGCTACACCTTC. Its protein product is CATLRDYGYTF.

The table lists this clonotype with a few counts. V and J are TRBV12-3 or TRBV12-4 and TRBJ2-3; D possibly uses TRBD1 or TRBD2 (5 bases each). CDR3 length: 13 residues. V was clipped by 5 bases and J by 6 bases, with 12 bases between them. DNA of the CDR3: TGTGCCAGCAGTCCCGGGACGGAGGATACGCAGTATTTT. It specifies CASSPGTEDTQYF.

The V call is TRBV4-2, the J call TRBJ1-5; weak D call: TRBD1 (5 bases). Per germline, CDR1 LGHNA and CDR2 YNFKEQ. The CDR3 length is 13 residues. The V end lost 0 bases, the J end lost 9 bases, and 9 bases lay between the germline ends. CDR3 nucleotide sequence: TGTGCCAGCAGCCAAGAAAGGGGATCGCCCCAGCATTTT. Amino acids: CASSQERGSPQHF.

This clonotype was detected ten times or more. This chain connects TRBV19 to TRBJ1-1; D is unresolved. Germline CDR1 LNHDA, CDR2 SQIVND (reference sequence). CDR3 length: 14 residues. Trimming cost V 7 bases and J 10 bases, with 22 bases left between them. The CDR3, as DNA: TGTGCCAGTATACCCCCGGGCCGACCTTCAGGAGCTTTCTTT. This sequence encodes CASIPPGRPSGAFF.

This clonotype was counted only a few times. V and J are TRBV20-1 and TRBJ2-7, with 9 bases matching TRBD2. There are 14 residues in the CDR3. J lost 6 bases, V lost 5 bases, and 11 bases had no gene match. Germline lookup yields CDR1 DFQATT and CDR2 SNEGSKA (reference sequence). The CDR3 sequence is CSAALAGGPPEQYF. Here the CDR3 DNA reads TGCAGTGCTGCCTTGGCGGGGGGGCCTCCCGAGCAGTACTTC.

About this clonotype itself: Because it lacks the conserved phenylalanine or tryptophan at the end, this CDR3 is likely a read error. The rearrangement joins TRBV7-3 to TRBJ2-1; D is possibly TRBD1 or TRBD2 (5 bases each). CDR1 is SGHTA, CDR2 FQGTGA, per germline. The CDR3 sequence is 15 residues long. V was clipped by 5 bases and J by 8 bases, with 19 bases between them. The CDR3 DNA is TGTGCCAGCAGCCCAATCCCACTGGGGACGGATGAGCAGTTCTTA. It is translated as CASSPIPLGTDEQFL.

This clonotype was observed a few times. The chain links TRBV2 to TRBJ2-7; no clear D. CDR1 and CDR2 (germline): SNHLY, FYNNEI. The germline V and J ends were trimmed by 2 bases and 0 bases, with 11 bases remaining between them. The CDR3 totals 15 residues. CDR3 protein: CASSEFGSSSYEQYF. Written as DNA, the CDR3 is TGTGCCAGCAGTGAATTCGGTAGTTCCTCCTACGAGCAGTACTTC.

The rearrangement uses TRBV24-1 and TRBJ2-1; TRBD2 agrees at 11 bases. CDR1 is KGHDR and CDR2 is SFDVKD in the germline V gene. This CDR3 has 16 residues. Trimming took 4 bases from V and 2 from J; bases not matched to a gene: 3. CDR3 sequence: CATSDLTSGTYNEQFF. The CDR3 region has the DNA TGTGCCACCAGTGACCTGACTAGCGGGACCTACAATGAGCAGTTCTTC.

This clonotype turned up a few times. No DNA is shown, since the ends of the CDR3 on it are uncertain; the CDR3 is the one TCRdb lists. This chain uses TRBV5-6 with TRBJ1-1; the table's D call, TRBD1, has no DNA check behind it. The CDR3 has 16 residues if both end residues are counted. Germline CDR1 reads SGHDT; CDR2 reads YYEEEE. The CDR3 region is CASSSTLGQMNTEAFF.

J is TRBJ2-1 and V is TRBV7-2; the match to TRBD2 covers 9 bases. V trimming: 5 bases; J trimming: 8 bases; junction bases outside the gene matches: 16. The CDR3 has 17 amino acids. The V gene's germline CDR1 is SGHTA and CDR2 FQGNSA. The CDR3 nucleotides are TGTGCCAGCAGCCAAAACCAGGGACTAGCCTGGGGGGATGAGCAGTTCTTC. As protein: CASSQNQGLAWGDEQFF. The full variable domain, in which reference TRBV7-2 and TRBJ2-1 provide the parts outside the CDR3, is GAGVSQSPSNKVTEKGKDVELRCDPISGHTALYWYRQSLGQGLEFLIYFQGNSAPDKSGLPSDRFSAERTGGSVSTLTIQRTQQEDSAVYLCASSQNQGLAWGDEQFFGPGTRLTVL.

The CDR3 DNA sequence: TGCGCCAGCAGCTTGTCAGGTCTGAGGGGCGTTGTGACAGATACGCAGTATTTT. Translation gives CASSLSGLRGVVTDTQYF. The J gene is TRBJ2-3, the V gene TRBV5-1; D may be TRBD1 or TRBD2 (5 bases each). Germline CDR1 and CDR2: SGHRS and YFSETQ. The CDR3 consists of 18 residues. Trimming cost V 1 base and J 3 bases, with 21 bases left between them.

This clonotype was counted only a few times. The chain joins TRBV13 to TRBJ1-6; no reliable D call. Germline values: CDR1 PRHDT, CDR2 FYEKMQ (reference sequence). The V and J ends lost 4 bases and 9 bases respectively, with 16 bases between them. The CDR3 runs to 15 residues. The DNA of the CDR3 is TGTGCCAGCAGCTCCCCTGGGGTACCGTCTTCACCCCTCCACTTT. Translation gives CASSSPGVPSSPLHF.

There are a few counts of this clonotype. The chain carries TRBV14 and TRBJ2-1; D possibly corresponds to TRBD2 (5 bases). CDR1 and CDR2 (germline): SGHDN, FVKESK. Between the trimmed V and J ends, which lost 6 bases and 4 bases, there was a span of 13 bases. The CDR3 is made up of 14 amino acids. The CDR3 DNA follows: TGTGCCAGCAGTTATTGGACGGGGTACAATGAGCAGTTCTTC. Protein: CASSYWTGYNEQFF.

The sample holds a few counts of this clonotype. This chain uses TRBV4-1 with TRBJ1-1; 10 positions agree with TRBD1. The CDR3 totals 15 residues. The ends lost 3 bases at V and 3 bases at J; junction bases unmatched: 4. Germline loops: CDR1 MGHRA, CDR2 YSYEKL. Here the CDR3 DNA reads TGCGCCAGCAGCCACGGGACAGGGGCGGACACTGAAGCTTTCTTT. It encodes CASSHGTGADTEAFF.

The chain employs TRBV12-5 and TRBJ2-1; D perhaps matches TRBD2 (5 bases). Germline V lookup: CDR1 LGHNT, CDR2 FRNRAP. Trimming pared 3 bases from V and 8 bases from J, leaving 11 bases between. The CDR3 is 13 amino acids. Written as DNA, the CDR3 is TGTGCTAGTGGTTTCAGAAACGGGGATGAGCAGTTCTTC. Translation: CASGFRNGDEQFF.

A word on this clonotype: One junction end does not reproduce the germline sequence, and a read error may be involved. The V and J genes are TRBV5-1 and TRBJ2-1, with 14 bases matching TRBD2. This CDR3 spans 16 amino acids. Germline CDR1 and CDR2: SGHRS and YFSETQ. CDR3 bases: TGCGCCATCAGCTTGGGACTAGCGGGGGCCGACAATGAGCAGTTCTTC. Protein product: CAISLGLAGADNEQFF.

Only a few counts were recorded for this clonotype. The chain combines TRBV10-3 with TRBJ1-2; the D gene is possibly TRBD1 (6 bases). Trimming shortened V by 3 bases and J by 5 bases, and 10 bases separated the two germline ends. The CDR3 contains 13 residues. The germline CDR1 and CDR2 sequences are ENHRY and SYGVKD. CDR3 DNA sequence: TGTGCCATCAGTGATCGGCAGGGGTATGGCTACACCTTC. The encoded protein is CAISDRQGYGYTF.

The J gene is TRBJ1-1, the V gene TRBV6-5; a possible D gene is TRBD1 (5 bases). This CDR3 is 15 amino acids long. V shed 5 bases and J shed 6 bases, with 19 bases lying between them. Germline V CDR1 and CDR2: MNHEY, SVGAGI. This chain's CDR3 is CASSRGPGKWAEAFF. The DNA for the CDR3 is TGTGCCAGCAGTCGCGGTCCAGGGAAGTGGGCTGAAGCTTTCTTT.

This clonotype was detected a few times. This CDR3 is CASRREPSGQQYF. The CDR3 region has the DNA TGTGCCAGCAGGAGAGAGCCTAGCGGCCAGCAGTACTTC. The gene calls are TRBV25-1 and TRBJ2-7, with TRBD2 matching 7 bases. The CDR3 has 13 amino acids. V lost 6 bases to trimming and J lost 8 bases; unmatched junction nucleotides: 10. The germline gives CDR1 MGHDK, CDR2 SYGVNS.

This chain links TRBV24-1 with TRBJ2-3; D remains ambiguous. V was trimmed by 5 bases and J by 1 base, leaving 12 bases between them. Germline V CDR1 and CDR2: KGHDR, SFDVKD. The CDR3 is 15 amino acids. The CDR3 reads CATSALPARTDTQYF. CDR3 nucleotide sequence: TGTGCCACCAGTGCCCTCCCCGCGCGCACAGATACGCAGTATTTT.

The chain combines TRBV5-6 with TRBJ2-5; a possible D gene is TRBD1 (6 bases). Germline CDR1 reads SGHDT; CDR2 reads YYEEEE. The V and J ends lost 5 bases and 1 base respectively, with 9 bases between them. This CDR3 region has 13 residues. The CDR3 nucleotides are TGTGCCAGCAGTAAGGACAGCCAAGAGACCCAGTACTTC. Amino acids: CASSKDSQETQYF.

This clonotype has only a few counts. The chain combines TRBV5-1 with TRBJ2-3; 10 nucleotides match TRBD2. Trimming took 0 bases from V and 2 from J; bases not matched to a gene: 3. In germline, CDR1 is SGHRS, CDR2 YFSETQ. The CDR3 is 16 amino acids. The CDR3 DNA sequence: TGCGCCAGCAGCTTGGCTAGCGGGGGAGACACAGATACGCAGTATTTT. Translation: CASSLASGGDTDTQYF.

This clonotype occurred a few times. The chain couples TRBV9 to TRBJ2-1; D may be TRBD1 (5 bases). Trimming removed 6 bases at V and 8 bases at J, with 12 bases between. This CDR3 comprises 12 residues. The germline CDR1 and CDR2 sequences are SGDLS and YYNGEE. DNA of the CDR3: TGTGCCAGCATGTCCAGGGCCGATGAGCAGTTCTTC. Residues: CASMSRADEQFF.

This clonotype has just a few counts. The CDR3 is CSAADRGLSGELFF. Written as DNA, the CDR3 is TGCAGTGCTGCGGACAGGGGATTGTCCGGGGAGCTGTTTTTT. The chain has TRBV20-1 and TRBJ2-2; 9 positions agree with TRBD1. The V gene's germline CDR1 is DFQATT and CDR2 SNEGSKA (reference sequence). Trimming at V came to 5 bases and at J to 6 bases, leaving 7 bases not matched to a gene. CDR3 length: 14 residues.

The rearrangement joins TRBV30 to TRBJ2-7; no clear D gene. This CDR3 is built from 12 residues. V lost 0 bases to trimming and J lost 6 bases, with 9 bases between them. Per germline, CDR1 GTSNPN and CDR2 SVGIG (reference sequence). CDR3 in DNA: TGTGCCTGGAGTGTACAAGGGATCGAGCAGTACTTC. This sequence encodes CAWSVQGIEQYF.

This rearrangement joins TRBV7-2 to TRBJ2-5; weak D call: TRBD2 (5 bases). This CDR3 contains 15 residues. V was trimmed by 5 bases and J by 5 bases, leaving 18 bases between them. Germline V lookup: CDR1 SGHTA, CDR2 FQGNSA. The CDR3 here is CASSGPPGSVETQYF. The DNA of the CDR3 is TGTGCCAGCAGCGGCCCTCCGGGGTCAGTGGAGACCCAGTACTTC.

The sample holds a few counts of this clonotype. The gene calls are TRBV12-3 or TRBV12-4 and TRBJ2-2; 12 bases line up with TRBD1. The CDR3 covers 15 residues. V shed 0 bases, J shed 9 bases, and the junction held 2 bases outside the gene matches. In nucleotides, the CDR3 is TGTGCCAGCAGTTTAGCAGGGACAGGGGGCCGGGAGCTGTTTTTT. It codes for CASSLAGTGGRELFF.

This clonotype was recorded a few times. This chain connects TRBV20-1 to TRBJ2-5; a possible D gene is TRBD2 (6 bases). Germline CDR1 is DFQATT and CDR2 is SNEGSKA (reference sequence). The CDR3 contains 12 residues. Trimming took 6 bases from V and 4 from J, leaving 12 bases between them. CDR3: CSAGPGGETQYF. In nucleotides, the CDR3 is TGCAGTGCGGGCCCCGGGGGAGAGACCCAGTACTTC.

In its sample, this clonotype was seen a few times. The chain has TRBV7-9 and TRBJ1-4; D is undetermined. Trimming took 5 bases from V and 2 from J, leaving 18 bases between them. The CDR3 consists of 17 residues. Germline assignment: CDR1 SEHNR and CDR2 FQNEAQ (reference sequence). CDR3 nucleotides: TGTGCCAGCAGCGAAGCCTTCGGTCGCGGGACTAATGAAAAACTGTTTTTT. Its protein is CASSEAFGRGTNEKLFF.

This clonotype was counted a few times. This chain links TRBV5-1 with TRBJ1-2, with D perhaps matching TRBD1 (6 bases). The V gene lost 4 bases and the J gene lost 7 bases, with 20 bases spanning the gap. The CDR3 runs to 15 residues. Germline-derived CDR1 and CDR2 are SGHRS and YFSETQ. The CDR3 here is CASSPVSQGQGGYTF. In DNA, the CDR3 is TGCGCCAGCAGCCCTGTCTCCCAGGGGCAGGGTGGCTACACCTTC.

With regard to this clonotype: The junction departs from germline at one end; a sequencing error may be responsible. The chain uses TRBV30 and TRBJ2-1; TRBD1 aligns across 8 bases. The CDR3 runs to 15 residues. Germline CDR1 is GTSNPN and CDR2 is SVGIG (reference sequence). The CDR3 loop is CSWIGSGGVGNEQFF. CDR3 sequence (DNA): TGTTCCTGGATTGGGTCAGGGGGCGTTGGCAATGAGCAGTTCTTC. Variable domain in full (rest from reference TRBV30 and TRBJ2-1): SQTIHQWPATLVQPVGSPLSLECTVEGTSNPNLYWYRQAAGRGLQLLFYSVGIGQISSEVPQNLSASRPQDRQFILSSKKLLLSDSGFYLCSWIGSGGVGNEQFFGPGTRLTVL.